The 20 T cell receptor beta chains below all came from one sample that was sequenced in a study of shared clonotypes between healthy human individuals. Clones were sequenced by immunoSEQ multiplex PCR, and TCRdb holds only the in-frame ones, with some missing. Seen here are 2,500,000 or so clones, approximately 90% observed once, and the top ten hold around 0.35%. The specimen sequenced was naive CD4+ T cells from PBMCs. Subset reported: CD45RA+ positively selected. The receptors derive from a man between 18 and 29 years old in good health. Some clones in this sample may be carry-over from other donors' samples.

The chain joins TRBV7-9 to TRBJ2-5; D is unresolved. The CDR3 runs 15 residues. Germline values: CDR1 SEHNR, CDR2 FQNEAQ (reference sequence). Trimming shortened V by 5 bases and J by 0 bases, and 13 bases separated the two germline ends. The CDR3 DNA is TGTGCCAGCAGCCCCCCCGGCAGGCACCAAGAGACCCAGTACTTC. Amino acid sequence: CASSPPGRHQETQYF.

In DNA form, the CDR3 reads TGTGCCAGCAGCGCAGCTTCAGATGGGTTAGCGGGATCAATTCAAGAGACCCAGTACTTC. It specifies CASSAASDGLAGSIQETQYF. The chain combines TRBV9 with TRBJ2-5; 8 positions agree with TRBD2. Germline CDR1 reads SGDLS; CDR2 reads YYNGEE. The trim removed 3 bases at V and 2 bases at J, leaving 21 bases unmatched. CDR3 size: 20 residues.

The V gene is TRBV27, the J gene TRBJ2-1; 8 bases are shared with TRBD2. Germline values: CDR1 MNHEY, CDR2 SMNVEV (reference sequence). V lost 6 bases and J lost 7; bases outside the gene matches: 14. The CDR3 has 16 amino acids. The CDR3 reads CASSARGVRGRNEQFF. The CDR3 coding sequence is TGTGCCAGCAGCGCCCGGGGCGTTCGCGGGAGGAATGAGCAGTTCTTC.

V usage is TRBV6-1 and J usage is TRBJ2-4, with 7 positions matching TRBD1. This CDR3 region has 15 residues. Germline V gene data show CDR1 as MNHNS and CDR2 as SASEGT. V was clipped by 6 bases and J by 0 bases; unmatched bases: 5. Here the CDR3 reads CASSRQGLAKNIQYF. Written as DNA, the CDR3 is TGTGCCAGCAGCAGACAGGGCCTAGCCAAAAACATTCAGTACTTC.

J is TRBJ1-4 and V is TRBV19, with D perhaps matching TRBD1 (5 bases). Trimming took off 5 bases at V and 2 bases at J, with 15 bases between the two ends. The length of the CDR3 is 16 residues. Per the germline V gene, CDR1 is LNHDA and CDR2 is SQIVND (reference sequence). The DNA of the CDR3 is TGTGCCAGTAGTGGGGGACCGGCCCGGACTAATGAAAAACTGTTTTTT. It encodes CASSGGPARTNEKLFF.

The chain employs TRBV4-2 and TRBJ1-1; tentatively, D is TRBD1 (5 bases). This CDR3 has 16 amino acids. V was clipped by 4 bases and J by 3 bases, with 18 bases between them. The germline gives CDR1 LGHNA, CDR2 YNFKEQ. In nucleotides, the CDR3 is TGTGCCAGCAGCCCTGTTCCTGGGGCCGGGGACACTGAAGCTTTCTTT. As protein: CASSPVPGAGDTEAFF.

This rearrangement joins TRBV29-1 to TRBJ2-1, with D possibly TRBD2 on 6 matching bases. Trimming took off 7 bases at V and 3 bases at J, with 13 bases between the two ends. Germline V gene data show CDR1 as SQVTM and CDR2 as ANQGSEA. This CDR3 is built from 13 residues. CDR3 coding DNA: TGCAGCGGCGGGATGTCCAGCTACAATGAGCAGTTCTTC. It translates to CSGGMSSYNEQFF.

This rearrangement joins TRBV4-3 to TRBJ2-6; TRBD1 might be the D (6 bases). The CDR3 runs 20 residues. The germline V and J ends were trimmed by 0 bases and 4 bases, with 22 bases remaining between them. From germline, CDR1 is LGHNA and CDR2 YSLEER. The CDR3 protein is CASSQDVGGSHLVGANVLTF. CDR3 nucleotides: TGCGCCAGCAGCCAAGATGTAGGGGGTTCTCACCTTGTGGGGGCCAACGTCCTGACTTTC.

This clone was seen only once. The rearrangement uses TRBV9 and TRBJ2-7; 9 bases map to TRBD1. Germline V lookup: CDR1 SGDLS, CDR2 YYNGEE. Losses at the gene ends were 3 bases for V and 2 bases for J; bases not matched to a gene: 6. This CDR3 is 15 amino acids long. The CDR3 DNA sequence: TGTGCCAGCAGCGGGGGACAGGGCATTACCTACGAGCAGTACTTC. Encoded protein: CASSGGQGITYEQYF.

This sequence joins TRBV9 and TRBJ1-2; D is uncertain. In germline, CDR1 is SGDLS, CDR2 YYNGEE. V lost 2 bases to trimming and J lost 7 bases, with 9 bases between them. The CDR3 is 12 amino acids. CDR3 region: CASSVPLSGYTF. CDR3 coding DNA: TGTGCCAGCAGCGTCCCCTTGAGTGGCTACACCTTC.

V usage is TRBV5-1 and J usage is TRBJ2-1; tentative D call: TRBD1 (6 bases). V was cut by 1 base and J by 5 bases, with 19 bases left in between. The CDR3 runs 17 residues. Germline CDR1 is SGHRS and CDR2 is YFSETQ. The CDR3 nucleotides read TGCGCCAGCAGCTTGCCTAGTTCCAGGGGCTTCCACAATGAGCAGTTCTTC. It specifies CASSLPSSRGFHNEQFF.

This chain uses TRBV5-1 with TRBJ2-2; 9 bases map to TRBD1. The CDR3 length is 16 residues. Germline-derived CDR1 and CDR2 are SGHRS and YFSETQ. J was trimmed by 3 bases and V by 2 bases; bases with no gene match: 5. CDR3 in amino acids: CASSLGTGIYTGELFF. In DNA form, the CDR3 reads TGCGCCAGCAGCTTAGGGACAGGGATCTACACCGGGGAGCTGTTTTTT.

This chain links TRBV6-1 with TRBJ2-7; D might be TRBD2 (6 bases). Between the trimmed V and J ends, which lost 8 bases and 2 bases, there was a span of 19 bases. Germline values: CDR1 MNHNS, CDR2 SASEGT. CDR3 length: 15 amino acids. The CDR3 region has the DNA TGTGCCAGCTCCCCCTGGCGGGACGGAGCCTACGAGCAGTACTTC. It specifies CASSPWRDGAYEQYF.

The chain employs TRBV11-1 and TRBJ2-3; 11 nucleotides line up with TRBD2. Germline-derived CDR1 and CDR2 are SGHAT and FQDESV (reference sequence). The CDR3 has 17 amino acids. V lost 5 bases, J lost 5 bases, and 12 bases stayed unmatched. The CDR3 loop reads CASSPRLLAGVIDTQYF. DNA of the CDR3: TGTGCCAGCAGCCCCCGTCTACTAGCGGGAGTTATAGATACGCAGTATTTT.

The chain uses TRBV30 and TRBJ2-2; 8 bases match TRBD1. The CDR3 is made up of 15 amino acids. J lost 5 bases, V lost 3 bases, and 8 bases had no gene match. CDR1 GTSNPN and CDR2 SVGIG come from the germline V gene (reference sequence). The CDR3 sequence is CAWRAGGPRTGELFF. The CDR3 DNA sequence: TGTGCCTGGAGGGCAGGGGGCCCCCGTACCGGGGAGCTGTTTTTT.

This clone was counted once. This chain uses TRBV5-5 with TRBJ2-2; D remains ambiguous. The germline CDR1 and CDR2 sequences are SGHKS and YYEKEE (reference sequence). V dropped 4 bases and J dropped 5 bases, with 12 bases sitting between them. The CDR3 contains 14 residues. CDR3 bases: TGTGCCAGCAGCGCGGACGGAAGTACCGGGGAGCTGTTTTTT. The encoded protein is CASSADGSTGELFF.

The V gene is TRBV9, the J gene TRBJ2-1; D is possibly TRBD2 (6 bases). Looked up from germline, CDR1 is SGDLS and CDR2 is YYNGEE. The length of the CDR3 is 17 residues. V lost 3 bases and J 7 bases, leaving 23 bases between the germline ends. For the CDR3, the DNA is TGTGCCAGCAGCGCCACGCGGGGTAGCGGTTCTGGAAATGAGCAGTTCTTC. Its protein is CASSATRGSGSGNEQFF.

The chain employs TRBV7-9 and TRBJ2-3, with 7 bases fitting TRBD2. This CDR3 is built from 15 residues. CDR1 is SEHNR and CDR2 is FQNEAQ in the germline V gene (reference sequence). Trimming took 7 bases from V and 4 from J; bases not matched to a gene: 11. The CDR3 is CASTLEREGSDTQYF. The CDR3 coding sequence is TGTGCCAGCACTCTAGAGCGGGAAGGTTCAGATACGCAGTATTTT.

This clone was picked up a small number of times. V gene TRBV30 combines with J gene TRBJ1-1; D unclear. The CDR3 is 12 residues long. Germline CDR1 GTSNPN, CDR2 SVGIG (reference sequence). V was pared by 4 bases and J by 1 base, with 7 bases between. The CDR3 region is CAWMGRNTEAFF. The DNA of the CDR3 is TGTGCCTGGATGGGGAGGAACACTGAAGCTTTCTTT.

The chain links TRBV5-1 to TRBJ2-3; the D gene is possibly TRBD1 (6 bases). CDR1 is SGHRS and CDR2 is YFSETQ in the germline V gene. The CDR3 totals 16 residues. Trimming removed 4 bases from V and 0 bases from J, with 15 bases in between. The CDR3 region is CASSTGQLMSTDTQYF. The DNA for the CDR3 is TGCGCCAGCAGCACCGGACAGCTTATGAGCACAGATACGCAGTATTTT.